This TCR beta chain was sequenced during a study of technical replicates of blood from several donors. The CDR3 is 13 residues long. The J segment lost 1 base and the V segment lost 6 bases, leaving 3 bases of the junction unmatched. CDR1 is SGHTS and CDR2 is YDEGEE in the germline V gene. Repertoires were generated with immunoSEQ multiplex PCR, while TCRdb's copy carries only in-frame clones and drops some. The table has 65,000 to 80,000 clones, just under 95% seen once. This receptor was identified in a human donor in good health. V gene TRBV5-8 combines with J gene TRBJ2-5; 7 bases align to TRBD1. Sequenced sample: T cells isolated from PBMCs. CDR3 DNA sequence: TGTGCCAGCAACCACAGGGGCCAAGAGACCCAGTACTTC. It translates to CASNHRGQETQYF.